A selection of T cell receptor beta chains follows, all from one sample in a study of T cell responses to AZD1222 COVID-19 vaccine. The table came from immunoSEQ multiplex PCR; TCRdb's copy has only in-frame clones and leaves some out. The sample has about 130,000 clones, roughly 80% seen once. Sequences were derived from peripheral blood, sampled on day 0 of AZD1222 vaccination. These receptors were taken from an adult in good health. Both conserved end residues are part of each CDR3. A D gene is named only where the DNA matches it firmly. Size is omitted from some rows. Given values are once, few, many or a class for expanded clones.

clone size	D gene	V gene	J gene	CDR3 protein	CDR3 DNA
NA	NA	TRBV19	TRBJ1-6	CASSRQVYNSPLHF	TGTGCCAGTAGTAGACAGGTATACAATTCACCCCTCCACTTT
NA	TRBD1	TRBV30	TRBJ1-6	CAWSVRGGFNNSPLHF	TGTGCCTGGAGTGTACGAGGGGGCTTTAATAATTCACCCCTCCACTTT
NA	NA	TRBV30	TRBJ2-5	CAWSLRIQETQYF	TGTGCCTGGAGTTTGCGGATCCAAGAGACCCAGTACTTC
NA	NA	TRBV19	TRBJ1-1	CASSIYLEAFF	TGTGCCAGTAGTATATACCTCGAAGCTTTCTTT
NA	NA	TRBV19	TRBJ1-4	CASSMGLGEKLFF	TGTGCCAGTAGTATGGGATTAGGTGAAAAACTGTTTTTT
NA	NA	TRBV5-5	TRBJ2-2	CASSPGRADFSNTGELFF	TGTGCCAGCAGCCCCGGCAGGGCAGACTTTTCGAACACCGGGGAGCTGTTTTTT
NA	TRBD1	TRBV4-2	TRBJ2-6	CASSQGFPGQSSGANVLTF	TGTGCCAGCAGCCAAGGTTTCCCGGGACAGAGCTCTGGGGCCAACGTCCTGACTTTC
NA	NA	TRBV27	TRBJ2-3	CASSYSTDTQYF	TGTGCCAGCAGTTATAGCACAGATACGCAGTATTTT
few	TRBD1	TRBV9	TRBJ1-1	CASSVRRRDRQNTEAFF	TGTGCCAGCAGCGTAAGAAGGAGGGACAGGCAGAACACTGAAGCTTTCTTT
once	NA	TRBV28	TRBJ2-1	CASTGSYNEQFF	TGTGCCAGCACAGGCTCCTACAATGAGCAGTTCTTC
NA	TRBD1	TRBV9	TRBJ1-1	CASSPQGGYMNTEAFF	TGTGCCAGCAGCCCACAGGGGGGGTACATGAACACTGAAGCTTTCTTT
few	NA	TRBV6-2/TRBV6-3	TRBJ1-5	CASSQTRNILSNQPQHF	TGTGCCAGCAGTCAGACCCGCAACATCCTAAGCAATCAGCCCCAGCATTTT
NA	TRBD1	TRBV9	TRBJ1-3	CASSSRTGVGNTIYF	TGTGCCAGCAGCTCACGGACAGGGGTGGGAAACACCATATATTTT
NA	NA	TRBV18	TRBJ1-1	CASSPFSPGDTEAFF	TGTGCCAGCTCACCCTTTTCCCCAGGGGACACTGAAGCTTTCTTT
NA	NA	TRBV28	TRBJ1-5	CASSREMSNQPQHF	TGTGCCAGCAGTAGGGAGATGAGCAATCAGCCCCAGCATTTT
NA	NA	TRBV7-9	TRBJ1-1	CASSALGRSTEAFF	TGTGCCAGCAGCGCCCTGGGCAGGAGTACTGAAGCTTTCTTT
NA	NA	TRBV30	TRBJ1-5	CAWSGDMNSNQPQHF	TGTGCCTGGAGCGGGGACATGAATAGCAATCAGCCCCAGCATTTT
NA	TRBD1	TRBV9	TRBJ1-1	CASSPQGGSGTEAFF	TGTGCCAGCAGCCCACAGGGGGGTTCGGGTACTGAAGCTTTCTTT
NA	NA	TRBV9	TRBJ1-2	CASSPRGAWYGYTF	TGTGCCAGCAGCCCCCGGGGGGCTTGGTATGGCTACACCTTC
NA	NA	TRBV9	TRBJ1-6	CASSVEGFPNSPLHF	TGTGCCAGCAGCGTAGAGGGATTTCCTAACTCACCCCTCCACTTT
few	TRBD2	TRBV25-1	TRBJ2-6	CASSESGTRGANVLTF	TGTGCCAGCAGTGAATCTGGGACTAGAGGGGCCAACGTCCTGACTTTC
few	NA	TRBV30	TRBJ1-5	CAWSSRYNQPQHF	TGTGCCTGGAGTTCCAGGTACAATCAGCCCCAGCATTTT
NA	NA	TRBV3-1/TRBV3-2	TRBJ1-1	CASSQDEGAWAEAFF	TGTGCCAGCAGCCAAGATGAAGGGGCTTGGGCTGAAGCTTTCTTT
NA	NA	TRBV15	TRBJ1-6	CATSGTYNSPLHF	TGTGCCACCTCCGGGACCTATAATTCACCCCTCCACTTT
few	TRBD1	TRBV4-1	TRBJ2-7	CASSQDRGKYEQYF	TGCGCCAGCAGCCAGGACAGGGGGAAGTACGAGCAGTACTTC
NA	NA	TRBV3-1/TRBV3-2	TRBJ1-2	CASSQASGGYTF	TGTGCCAGCAGCCAAGCTTCTGGTGGCTACACCTTC
many	NA	TRBV5-4	TRBJ1-2	CASSRLRDIFYGYTF	TGTGCCAGCAGCCGCCTCCGGGACATCTTCTATGGCTACACCTTC
NA	NA	TRBV30	TRBJ1-5	CAWGGSRQGRNQPQHF	TGTGCCTGGGGTGGGTCCCGGCAGGGGCGCAATCAGCCCCAGCATTTT
NA	NA	TRBV6-2/TRBV6-3	TRBJ1-5	CASSSDRRQPQHF	TGTGCCAGCAGTTCGGACAGACGTCAGCCCCAGCATTTT
once	TRBD1	TRBV5-1	TRBJ2-2	CASSLGQVGSGELFF	TGCGCCAGCAGCTTAGGACAGGTCGGTAGCGGGGAGCTGTTTTTT
NA	NA	TRBV9	TRBJ2-5	CASSVGVQGRRETQYF	TGTGCCAGCAGCGTAGGGGTTCAGGGCCGGAGGGAGACCCAGTACTTC
NA	NA	TRBV3-1/TRBV3-2	TRBJ1-1	CASSQVAGSTEAFF	TGTGCCAGCAGCCAAGTTGCCGGGAGCACTGAAGCTTTCTTT
NA	TRBD1	TRBV7-9	TRBJ2-3	CASSLWGSSQGADTQYF	TGTGCCAGCAGCCTATGGGGGAGCTCACAGGGGGCAGATACGCAGTATTTT
once	NA	TRBV12-1	TRBJ1-2	CASSPRDRDYGYTF	TGTGCCAGCAGCCCCAGGGACAGGGACTATGGCTACACCTTC
NA	NA	TRBV5-1	TRBJ2-2	CASSLAQGSTGELFF	TGCGCCAGCAGTTTGGCCCAGGGGAGCACCGGGGAGCTGTTTTTT
NA	NA	TRBV11-3	TRBJ2-2	CASSTTLGPAGELFF	TGTGCCAGCAGCACGACGCTTGGTCCGGCCGGGGAGCTGTTTTTT
NA	TRBD1	TRBV18	TRBJ1-1	CASSPTPGQGRNTEAFF	TGTGCCAGCTCACCAACCCCGGGACAGGGACGGAACACTGAAGCTTTCTTT
few	NA	TRBV5-1	TRBJ1-2	CASSLRGNYGYTF	TGCGCCAGCAGCTTGCGGGGTAACTATGGCTACACCTTC
NA	NA	TRBV19	TRBJ1-1	CASTRPSGGGTEAFF	TGTGCCAGTACTAGGCCCAGTGGAGGCGGAACTGAAGCTTTCTTT
NA	TRBD1	TRBV7-3	TRBJ2-6	CASSPRDRGNSGANVLTF	TGTGCCAGCAGCCCAAGGGACAGGGGCAACTCTGGGGCCAACGTCCTGACTTTC
NA	NA	TRBV28	TRBJ1-1	CASSSAQGKNTEAFF	TGTGCCAGCAGTTCCGCACAGGGCAAGAACACTGAAGCTTTCTTT
NA	TRBD1	TRBV7-9	TRBJ2-5	CASSPAGGFQAAQYF	TGTGCCAGCAGCCCCGCAGGGGGTTTCCAGGCGGCCCAGTACTTC
NA	TRBD1	TRBV28	TRBJ2-6	CASITGGVPISGANVLTF	TGTGCCAGCATCACAGGGGGCGTACCCATCTCTGGGGCCAACGTCCTGACTTTC
NA	TRBD1	TRBV5-1	TRBJ1-6	CASTSSGQGPNSPLHF	TGCGCCAGCACATCGTCTGGACAGGGCCCTAATTCACCCCTCCACTTT
once	TRBD1	TRBV4-1	TRBJ1-1	CASRPSSGGGSTEAFF	TGCGCCAGCCGACCGTCCTCAGGGGGAGGAAGCACTGAAGCTTTCTTT